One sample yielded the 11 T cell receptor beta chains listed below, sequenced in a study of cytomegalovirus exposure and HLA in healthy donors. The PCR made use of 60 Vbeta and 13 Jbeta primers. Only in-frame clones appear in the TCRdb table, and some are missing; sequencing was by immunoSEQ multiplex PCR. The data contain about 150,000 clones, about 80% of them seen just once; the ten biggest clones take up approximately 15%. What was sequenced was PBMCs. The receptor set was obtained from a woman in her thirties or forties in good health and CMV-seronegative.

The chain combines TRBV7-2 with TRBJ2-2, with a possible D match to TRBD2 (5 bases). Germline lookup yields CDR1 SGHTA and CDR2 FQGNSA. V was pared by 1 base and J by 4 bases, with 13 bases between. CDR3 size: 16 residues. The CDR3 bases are TGTGCCAGCAGCTTAGTCCCCAGCGGAGGCACCGGGGAGCTGTTTTTT. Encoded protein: CASSLVPSGGTGELFF.

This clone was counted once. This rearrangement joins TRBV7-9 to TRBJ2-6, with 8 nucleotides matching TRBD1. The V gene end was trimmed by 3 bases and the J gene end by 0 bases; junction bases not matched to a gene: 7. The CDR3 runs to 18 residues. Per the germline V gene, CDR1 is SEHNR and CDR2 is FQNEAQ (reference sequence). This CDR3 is CASSLDLGQDSGANVLTF. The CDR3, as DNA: TGTGCCAGCAGCTTGGATTTGGGACAGGACTCTGGGGCCAACGTCCTGACTTTC.

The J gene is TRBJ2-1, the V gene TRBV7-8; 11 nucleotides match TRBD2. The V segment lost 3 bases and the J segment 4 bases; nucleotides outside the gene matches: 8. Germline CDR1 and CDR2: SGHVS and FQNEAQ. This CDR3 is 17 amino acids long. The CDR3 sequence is CASSFLTSGTGYNEQFF. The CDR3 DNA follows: TGTGCCAGCAGCTTCCTGACTAGCGGGACAGGGTACAATGAGCAGTTCTTC. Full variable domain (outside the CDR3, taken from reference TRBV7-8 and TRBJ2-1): GAGVSQSPRYKVAKRGQDVALRCDPISGHVSLFWYQQALGQGPEFLTYFQNEAQLDKSGLPSDRFFAERPEGSVSTLKIQRTQQEDSAVYLCASSFLTSGTGYNEQFFGPGTRLTVL.

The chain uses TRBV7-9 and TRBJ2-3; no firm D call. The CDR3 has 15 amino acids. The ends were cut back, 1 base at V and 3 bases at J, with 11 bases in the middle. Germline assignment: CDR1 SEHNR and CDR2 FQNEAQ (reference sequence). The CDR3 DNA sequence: TGTGCCAGCAGCTTAGGCGGAGTCGGAACAGATACGCAGTATTTT. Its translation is CASSLGGVGTDTQYF.

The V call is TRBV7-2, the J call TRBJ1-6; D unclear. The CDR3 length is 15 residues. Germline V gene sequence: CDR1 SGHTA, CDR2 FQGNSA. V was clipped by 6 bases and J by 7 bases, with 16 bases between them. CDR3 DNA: TGTGCCAGCAGTGAAAAGACATGGATAAATTCACCCCTCCACTTT. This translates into CASSEKTWINSPLHF.

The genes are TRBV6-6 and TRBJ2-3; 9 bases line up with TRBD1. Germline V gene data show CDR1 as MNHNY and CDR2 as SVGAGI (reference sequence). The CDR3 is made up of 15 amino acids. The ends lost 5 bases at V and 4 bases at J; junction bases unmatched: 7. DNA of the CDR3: TGTGCCAGCAGTCAAGGACAGGGGCACGCAGATACGCAGTATTTT. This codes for CASSQGQGHADTQYF.

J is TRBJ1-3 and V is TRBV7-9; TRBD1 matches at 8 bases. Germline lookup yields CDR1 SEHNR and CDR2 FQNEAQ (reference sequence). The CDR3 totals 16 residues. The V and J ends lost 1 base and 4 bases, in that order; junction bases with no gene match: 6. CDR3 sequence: CASSLDQTGVGNTIYF. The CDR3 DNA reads TGTGCCAGCAGCTTAGACCAGACAGGGGTCGGAAACACCATATATTTT.

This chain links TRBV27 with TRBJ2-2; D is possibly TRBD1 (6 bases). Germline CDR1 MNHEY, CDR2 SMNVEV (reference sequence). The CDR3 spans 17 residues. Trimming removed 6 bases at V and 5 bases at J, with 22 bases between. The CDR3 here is CASSYRARDRETGELFF. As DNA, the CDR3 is TGTGCCAGCAGCTACAGGGCACGGGACCGAGAGACCGGGGAGCTGTTTTTT.

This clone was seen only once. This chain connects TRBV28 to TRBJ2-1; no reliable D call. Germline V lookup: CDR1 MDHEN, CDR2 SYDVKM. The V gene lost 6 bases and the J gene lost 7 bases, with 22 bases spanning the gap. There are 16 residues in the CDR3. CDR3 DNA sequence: TGTGCCAGCAGCCTAGAAAGCGAGGTGTTGCGGAATGAGCAGTTCTTC. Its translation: CASSLESEVLRNEQFF.

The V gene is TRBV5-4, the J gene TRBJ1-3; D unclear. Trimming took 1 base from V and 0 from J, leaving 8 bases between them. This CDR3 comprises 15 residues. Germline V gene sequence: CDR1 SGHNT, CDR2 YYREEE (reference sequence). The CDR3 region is CASSLQAPSGNTIYF. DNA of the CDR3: TGTGCCAGCAGCTTGCAGGCCCCCTCTGGAAACACCATATATTTT. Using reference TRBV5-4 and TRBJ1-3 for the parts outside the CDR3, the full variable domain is ETGVTQSPTHLIKTRGQQVTLRCSSQSGHNTVSWYQQALGQGPQFIFQYYREEENGRGNFPPRFSGLQFPNYSSELNVNALELDDSALYLCASSLQAPSGNTIYFGEGSWLTVV.

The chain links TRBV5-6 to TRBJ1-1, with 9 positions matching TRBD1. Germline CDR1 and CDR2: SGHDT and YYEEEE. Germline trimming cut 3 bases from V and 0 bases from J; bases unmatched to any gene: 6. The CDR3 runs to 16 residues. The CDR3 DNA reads TGTGCCAGCAGCTACCCGGGACAGGGATTGAACACTGAAGCTTTCTTT. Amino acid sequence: CASSYPGQGLNTEAFF.